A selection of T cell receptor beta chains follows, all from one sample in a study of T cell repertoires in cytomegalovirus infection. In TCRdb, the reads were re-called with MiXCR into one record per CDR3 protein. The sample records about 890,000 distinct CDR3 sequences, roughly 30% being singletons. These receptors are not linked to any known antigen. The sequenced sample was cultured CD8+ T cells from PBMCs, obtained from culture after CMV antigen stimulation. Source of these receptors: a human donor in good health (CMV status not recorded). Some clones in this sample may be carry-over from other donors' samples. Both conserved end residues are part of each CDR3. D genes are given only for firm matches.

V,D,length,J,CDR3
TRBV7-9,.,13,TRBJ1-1,CASSLGSAAEAFF
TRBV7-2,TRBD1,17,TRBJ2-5,CASSLPTGTGETETQYF
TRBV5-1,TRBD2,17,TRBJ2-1,CASSSISGGLTYNEQFF
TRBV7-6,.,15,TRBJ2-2,CASSPDGTNTGELFF
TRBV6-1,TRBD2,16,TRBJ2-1,CASSELLAGSYNEQFF
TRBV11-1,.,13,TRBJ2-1,CASTLGLYNEQFF
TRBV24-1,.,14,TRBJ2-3,CATSDFNKGFRKYF
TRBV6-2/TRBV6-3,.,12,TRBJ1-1,CASNRGTTEAFF
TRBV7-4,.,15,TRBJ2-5,CASSPPSGDTETQYF
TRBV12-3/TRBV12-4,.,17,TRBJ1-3,CASSSRPDTSSGNTIYF
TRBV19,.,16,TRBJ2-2,CASSIRGGGNTGELFF
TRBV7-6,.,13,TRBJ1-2,CASSSEGDGGYTF
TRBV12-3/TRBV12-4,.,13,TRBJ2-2,CASCWGSTGELFF
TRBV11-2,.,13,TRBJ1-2,CASSLDDGDGYTF
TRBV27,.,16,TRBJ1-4,CASSFDLEEANEKLFF
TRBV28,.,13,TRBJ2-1,CASSLEGNNEQFF
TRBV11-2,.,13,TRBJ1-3,CASSPVEEYTIYF
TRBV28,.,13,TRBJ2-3,CANRDLEWDTQYF
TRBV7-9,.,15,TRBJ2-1,CASSSGGAAYNEQFF
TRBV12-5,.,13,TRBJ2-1,CASGFGVIHEQFF
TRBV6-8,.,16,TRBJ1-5,CASSSLGGEGGQPQHF
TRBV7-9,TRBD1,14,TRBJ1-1,CASSAGQGFTEAFF
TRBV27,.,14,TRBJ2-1,CASSLAGPSMPQFF
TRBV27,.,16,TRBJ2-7,CASRPFLERGGSEQYF
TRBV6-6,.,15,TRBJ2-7,CASSYSIASSYEQYF
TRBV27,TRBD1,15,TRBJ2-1,CASSLGTGGLDEQFF
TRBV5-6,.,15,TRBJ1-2,CASSLDTQTNYGYTF
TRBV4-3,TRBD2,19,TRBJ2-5,CASSQEVEAGGLYQETQYF
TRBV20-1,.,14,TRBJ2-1,CSAKGGIWGNEQFF
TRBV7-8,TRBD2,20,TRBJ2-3,CASSLDARGTSGDSTDTQYF
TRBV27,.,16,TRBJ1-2,CASSLIGGPLNYGYTF
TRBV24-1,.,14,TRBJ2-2,CATSDSQGTGELFF
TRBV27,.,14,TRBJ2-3,CASSFRPRTDTQYF
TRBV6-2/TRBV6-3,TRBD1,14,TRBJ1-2,CASTSGQAIYGYTF
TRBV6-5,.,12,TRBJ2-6,CASSPGANVLTF
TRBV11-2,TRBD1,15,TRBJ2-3,CASNTRTGFTDTQYF
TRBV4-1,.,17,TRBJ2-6,CASSQDLRGSGANVLTF
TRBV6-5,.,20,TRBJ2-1,CASSYSAKATEPSSYNEQFF
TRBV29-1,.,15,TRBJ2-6,CSARLEDSGANVLTF
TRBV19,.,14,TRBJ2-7,CASGGAGTYYEQYF
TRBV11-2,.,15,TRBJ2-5,CASSLGDSGRETQYF
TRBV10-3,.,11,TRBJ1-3,CAINDRNTIYF
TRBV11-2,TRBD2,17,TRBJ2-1,CASSLGTGTSRDNEQFF
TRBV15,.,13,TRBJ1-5,CATSRAGDQPQHF
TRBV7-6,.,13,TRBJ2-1,CASSPSGRNEQFF
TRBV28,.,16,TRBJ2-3,CASSSPWGATTDTQYF
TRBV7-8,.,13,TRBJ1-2,CASSERRKGGPTF
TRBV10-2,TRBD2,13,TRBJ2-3,CASKAGGGDTQYF
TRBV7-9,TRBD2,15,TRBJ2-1,CASSSPGEGYNEQFF
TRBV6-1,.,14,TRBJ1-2,CASSEYRERYGYTF
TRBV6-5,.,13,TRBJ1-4,CASRRGYDEKLFF
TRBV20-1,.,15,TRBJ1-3,CSARDLTETGNTIYF
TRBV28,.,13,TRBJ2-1,CASSLIYLNEQFF